A selection of T cell receptor beta chains follows, all from one sample in a study of early T cells in non-severe SARS-CoV-2 infection. TCRdb reprocessed the 5' RACE reads via MiXCR and lists one record per CDR3 protein. The sample shows approximately 64,000 distinct CDR3 sequences, around 21% of them seen only once. Sample: whole blood, taken at baseline. These receptors were obtained from an adult who was a healthcare worker with PCR-confirmed SARS-CoV-2 infection or an uninfected control (not recorded which). The CDR3 runs from the conserved cysteine through the conserved F or W. The D gene is left open where the match is weak. Rows may omit the clone size; those that give it use once, few, many or a size class.

>TRBJ2-5|few|-|TRBV15
CATSREGRRQETQYF
TGTGCCACCAGCAGAGAAGGCAGACGCCAAGAGACCCAGTACTTC
>TRBJ2-7|-|-|TRBV7-9
CASSPVGQGMSYEQYF
TGTGCCAGCAGCCCCGTGGGCCAGGGTATGTCCTACGAGCAGTACTTC
>TRBJ2-4|once|-|TRBV20-1
CSASRGSGDIQYF
TGCAGTGCTAGCCGTGGTTCGGGAGACATTCAGTACTTC
>TRBJ2-1|few|TRBD1|TRBV2
CASSFGQGYYNEQFF
TGTGCCAGCAGTTTCGGACAGGGATACTACAATGAGCAGTTCTTC
>TRBJ2-2|few|TRBD2|TRBV4-1
CASSQDQSGTTGELFF
TGCGCCAGCAGCCAAGATCAAAGCGGGACCACCGGGGAGCTGTTTTTT
>TRBJ2-6|-|-|TRBV7-8
CASSFRGANVLTF
TGTGCCAGCAGCTTCCGCGGGGCCAACGTCCTGACTTTC
>TRBJ2-7|-|-|TRBV5-1
CASSLDGHAYEQYF
TGCGCCAGCAGCTTGGATGGGCACGCCTACGAGCAGTACTTC
>TRBJ2-3|few|-|TRBV29-1
CSADSVDTQYF
TGCAGCGCCGACTCGGTGGATACGCAGTATTTT
>TRBJ2-3|-|-|TRBV24-1
CATSGGGAESDTQYF
TGTGCCACCAGTGGAGGGGGGGCCGAATCAGATACGCAGTATTTT
>TRBJ1-2|-|TRBD1|TRBV2
CASSADRDGYTF
TGTGCCAGCAGTGCTGACAGGGATGGCTACACCTTC
>TRBJ2-1|-|-|TRBV14
CASSQVLAPNEQFF
TGTGCCAGCAGCCAAGTACTAGCCCCCAATGAGCAGTTCTTC
>TRBJ2-2|-|-|TRBV6-4
CASRATPTGELFF
TGTGCCAGCAGAGCGACTCCCACCGGGGAGCTGTTTTTT
>TRBJ1-2|-|TRBD1|TRBV12-3/TRBV12-4
CASTPPGGKYTF
TGTGCCAGCACCCCCCCAGGGGGGAAGTACACCTTC
>TRBJ1-2|once|-|TRBV24-1
CATSDYRDGYTF
TGTGCCACCAGTGATTATAGGGATGGCTACACCTTC
>TRBJ2-1|few|-|TRBV7-8
CASSLILSSYNEQFF
TGTGCCAGCAGCTTAATCCTCAGCTCCTACAATGAGCAGTTCTTC
>TRBJ2-5|-|TRBD1|TRBV19
CATSAGTGYIETQYF
TGTGCCACGTCCGCCGGGACAGGGTATATTGAGACCCAGTACTTC
>TRBJ2-3|-|-|TRBV19
CASREQGGSTDTQYF
TGTGCCAGTAGAGAACAGGGAGGGAGCACAGATACGCAGTATTTT
>TRBJ1-1|-|TRBD1|TRBV7-9
CASSLFQGARTEAFF
TGTGCCAGCAGCTTATTTCAGGGGGCGAGGACTGAAGCTTTCTTT
>TRBJ2-7|few|TRBD1|TRBV6-6
CASSPHRDRAYEQYF
TGTGCCAGCAGTCCTCATCGGGACAGAGCCTACGAGCAGTACTTC
>TRBJ2-6|-|-|TRBV6-1
CASSEDRMRPSGANVLTF
TGTGCCAGCAGTGAGGACAGAATGAGACCGTCTGGGGCCAACGTCCTGACTTTC
>TRBJ2-6|many|-|TRBV5-1
CASTSFPEANVLTF
TGCGCCAGCACCTCATTCCCTGAGGCCAACGTCCTGACTTTC
>TRBJ1-1|many|TRBD1|TRBV2
CASSEERGRFNTEAFF
TGTGCCAGCAGTGAAGAAAGGGGGCGATTTAACACTGAAGCTTTCTTT
>TRBJ2-2|-|-|TRBV12-3/TRBV12-4
CASTPGGRGTGELFF
TGTGCCAGCACCCCCGGGGGAAGGGGCACCGGGGAGCTGTTTTTT
>TRBJ2-3|many|TRBD2|TRBV10-2
CASRPTSGGTDTQYF
TGCGCCAGCAGGCCTACTAGCGGGGGAACAGATACGCAGTATTTT
>TRBJ1-1|many|TRBD1|TRBV5-5
CASSSGPGTATEAFF
TGTGCCAGCAGCTCGGGTCCTGGGACAGCCACTGAAGCTTTCTTT
>TRBJ2-1|-|-|TRBV5-1
CASSSTGEVNEQFF
TGCGCCAGCAGTTCCACGGGAGAGGTCAATGAGCAGTTCTTC
>TRBJ2-5|-|-|TRBV5-4
CASSVPTPGRPQETQYF
TGTGCCAGCAGCGTTCCGACACCCGGACGGCCACAAGAGACCCAGTACTTC
>TRBJ2-3|-|TRBD2|TRBV2
CASSGLAGGPGLVDTQYF
TGTGCCAGCAGCGGACTAGCGGGGGGGCCTGGATTGGTAGATACGCAGTATTTT
>TRBJ1-1|-|TRBD1|TRBV20-1
CSASETGVNTEAFF
TGCAGTGCTAGTGAGACAGGGGTGAACACTGAAGCTTTCTTT
>TRBJ1-5|many|TRBD1|TRBV13
CASSLGQGDKPQHF
TGTGCCAGCAGCTTAGGACAGGGGGACAAGCCCCAGCATTTT
>TRBJ2-1|many|TRBD1|TRBV3-1
CASSNTGTGYNEQFF
TGTGCCAGCAGCAATACCGGGACAGGCTACAATGAGCAGTTCTTC